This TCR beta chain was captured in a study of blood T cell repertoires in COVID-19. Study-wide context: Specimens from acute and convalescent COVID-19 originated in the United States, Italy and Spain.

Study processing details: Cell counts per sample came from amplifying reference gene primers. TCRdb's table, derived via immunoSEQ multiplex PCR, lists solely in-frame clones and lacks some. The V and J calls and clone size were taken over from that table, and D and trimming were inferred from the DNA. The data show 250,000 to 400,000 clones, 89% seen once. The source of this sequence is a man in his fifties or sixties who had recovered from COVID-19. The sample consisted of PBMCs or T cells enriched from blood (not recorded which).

The CDR3 spells CASSRQGYEQYF. The CDR3 coding sequence is TGTGCCAGCAGCCGCCAGGGCTACGAGCAGTACTTC. The chain recombines TRBV11-3 with TRBJ2-7, with D perhaps TRBD1 (5 bases). CDR3 length: 12 residues. Germline CDR1 and CDR2: SGHNT and YENEEA. V shed 5 bases and J shed 3 bases, with 8 bases lying between them. The whole variable domain, remainder taken from reference TRBV11-3 and TRBJ2-7, is EAGVVQSPRYKIIEKKQPVAFWCNPISGHNTLYWYLQNLGQGPELLIRYENEEAVDDSQLPKDRFSAERLKGVDSTLKIQPAELGDSAVYLCASSRQGYEQYFGPGTRLTVT.